Each of the 31 T cell receptor beta chains below was sequenced from the same sample in a study of Ad26.COV2.S vaccination and SARS-CoV-2 variants. Treatment given: some 19 received Ad26.COV2.S at low or high dose, single or two shots; a few received placebo; per-sample allocation not given. Sampling was performed 63 days after the first vaccine or placebo injection. Sequenced by immunoSEQ multiplex PCR; TCRdb stores in-frame clones only, minus some. The sample holds about half a million clones, nearly 90% seen once. The source was peripheral blood, collected in a trial of Ad26.COV2.S vaccine versus placebo. These receptors were taken from a person between 18 and 60 years old who received the Ad26.COV2.S COVID-19 vaccine or a placebo.

The V and J genes are TRBV9 and TRBJ1-4, with D unclear. V was clipped by 0 bases and J by 0 bases, with 9 bases between them. Germline CDR1 SGDLS, CDR2 YYNGEE. The length of the CDR3 is 16 residues. The CDR3 nucleotides read TGTGCCAGCAGCGTAGCGAACGGTGCAACTAATGAAAAACTGTTTTTT. As protein: CASSVANGATNEKLFF.

The chain recombines TRBV20-1 with TRBJ2-1; D gene unclear. CDR1 is DFQATT and CDR2 is SNEGSKA in the germline V gene (reference sequence). The V end lost 3 bases, the J end lost 9 bases, and 15 bases lay between the germline ends. This CDR3 spans 13 amino acids. The CDR3 loop is CSASRQVGGEQFF. In DNA form, the CDR3 reads TGCAGTGCTAGTCGTCAAGTGGGCGGTGAGCAGTTCTTC.

This rearrangement joins TRBV3-1 (or the pseudogene TRBV3-2) to TRBJ1-1; D is possibly TRBD1 (6 bases). The CDR3 is 14 amino acids. The germline gives CDR1 LGHDT, CDR2 YNNKEL (reference sequence). V lost 3 bases to trimming and J lost 11 bases, with 19 bases between them. The CDR3 loop is CASSQVQGPLPAFF. The DNA of the CDR3 is TGTGCCAGCAGCCAGGTACAGGGTCCCCTTCCTGCTTTCTTT.

This chain connects TRBV27 to TRBJ1-6, with no clear D. The CDR3 has 14 amino acids. CDR1 and CDR2 (germline): MNHEY, SMNVEV (reference sequence). V gave up 1 base and J gave up 6 bases, with 7 bases separating them. The CDR3 region is CASSLFRGNSPLHF. The CDR3 bases are TGTGCCAGCAGTTTATTCCGGGGTAATTCACCCCTCCACTTT.

J is TRBJ1-1 and V is TRBV7-9, with D maybe TRBD1 (6 bases). V lost 4 bases, J lost 1 base, and 13 bases lay in between. The CDR3 is 15 residues long. Germline CDR1 SEHNR, CDR2 FQNEAQ (reference sequence). The CDR3 DNA sequence: TGTGCCAGCAGCTCCCCGGGGGGCAGGAACACTGAAGCTTTCTTT. This codes for CASSSPGGRNTEAFF.

This clone was detected once. V is TRBV2 and J is TRBJ1-1; TRBD1 might be the D (5 bases). This CDR3 contains 13 residues. Germline lookup yields CDR1 SNHLY and CDR2 FYNNEI. The ends were cut back, 8 bases at V and 7 bases at J, with 17 bases in the middle. The CDR3 bases are TGTGCCAGCCCTAATGGGGGTTATGGTGAAGCTTTCTTT. The encoded protein is CASPNGGYGEAFF.

The gene calls are TRBV6-5 and TRBJ2-7; either TRBD1 or TRBD2 may fit D (5 bases each). V dropped 4 bases and J dropped 5 bases, with 15 bases sitting between them. CDR1 and CDR2 from the germline V gene are MNHEY and SVGAGI. This CDR3 contains 14 residues. CDR3 residues: CASSSGRRSNEQYF. The CDR3 DNA follows: TGTGCCAGCAGTTCGGGACGGCGGAGCAACGAGCAGTACTTC.

The chain links TRBV28 to TRBJ1-4; TRBD1 might be the D (5 bases). Trimming cost V 8 bases and J 7 bases, with 26 bases left between them. The CDR3 spans 17 residues. The V gene's germline CDR1 is MDHEN and CDR2 SYDVKM. As DNA, the CDR3 is TGTGCCAGCTCCTCTATCTCCCGGGGGGGTCACAGTGAAAAACTGTTTTTT. It yields the protein CASSSISRGGHSEKLFF.

The chain joins TRBV6-1 to TRBJ1-1; D unclear. CDR1 and CDR2 from the germline V gene are MNHNS and SASEGT. CDR3 length: 12 amino acids. Trimming stripped 6 bases from V and 2 bases from J, with 7 bases between. The CDR3 reads CASSRVNTEAFF. The CDR3 DNA follows: TGTGCCAGCAGCCGAGTTAACACTGAAGCTTTCTTT.

This clone is a singleton in its sample. The rearrangement uses TRBV4-2 and TRBJ2-3; the D gene is possibly TRBD2 (6 bases). V lost 1 base and J lost 4, with 9 bases in between. The CDR3 has 14 residues. Germline V gene lookup returns CDR1 LGHNA and CDR2 YNFKEQ. CDR3 in amino acids: CASSQGRVPDTQYF. The CDR3 region has the DNA TGTGCCAGCAGCCAAGGGAGGGTGCCAGATACGCAGTATTTT.

The genes are TRBV30 and TRBJ2-1, with TRBD2 matching over 12 bases. V lost 4 bases to trimming and J lost 6 bases; unmatched junction nucleotides: 4. The CDR3 has 14 residues. Germline CDR1 reads GTSNPN; CDR2 reads SVGIG (reference sequence). Here the CDR3 reads CAWKLAGGFNEQFF. The DNA of the CDR3 is TGTGCCTGGAAGCTAGCGGGGGGGTTCAATGAGCAGTTCTTC.

The chain uses TRBV6-2 or TRBV6-3 and TRBJ2-7; 8 nucleotides line up with TRBD1. The junction had 0 bases not matched to a gene; V was cut back by 0 bases and J by 2 bases. Looked up from germline, CDR1 is MNHEY and CDR2 is SVGEGT. The CDR3 consists of 14 residues. The CDR3 protein is CASSYSQGAYEQYF. Here the CDR3 DNA reads TGTGCCAGCAGTTACTCACAGGGGGCCTACGAGCAGTACTTC.

The chain joins TRBV28 to TRBJ1-5, with 9 bases aligning to TRBD1. Germline values: CDR1 MDHEN, CDR2 SYDVKM. The CDR3 sequence is 15 residues long. Trimming took 6 bases from V and 7 from J; bases not matched to a gene: 10. The CDR3 nucleotides are TGTGCCAGCAGAAAGTCCGGGACAGGGACCCAGCCCCAGCATTTT. Translated, it gives CASRKSGTGTQPQHF.

The sample holds one count of this clone. The chain recombines TRBV6-5 with TRBJ2-7; TRBD1 might be the D (5 bases). The V end lost 0 bases, the J end lost 5 bases, and 14 bases lay between the germline ends. Germline CDR1 MNHEY, CDR2 SVGAGI. The CDR3 has 15 amino acids. As DNA, the CDR3 is TGTGCCAGCAGTTACTCGAGGCAGGGCAGGGACGAGCAGTACTTC. It yields the protein CASSYSRQGRDEQYF.

This chain joins TRBV6-2 or TRBV6-3 and TRBJ2-1; 7 nucleotides match TRBD2. V shed 0 bases and J 2 bases; nucleotides not matched to a gene: 10. From germline, CDR1 is MNHEY and CDR2 SVGEGT. CDR3 size: 18 residues. The CDR3 spells CASSYSTLGGITYNEQFF. The CDR3 nucleotides are TGTGCCAGCAGTTACTCTACTCTGGGGGGGATCACCTACAATGAGCAGTTCTTC.

This rearrangement joins TRBV9 to TRBJ2-7, with 9 bases lining up with TRBD1. There are 15 residues in the CDR3. CDR1 is SGDLS and CDR2 is YYNGEE in the germline V gene. Germline trimming cut 4 bases from V and 1 base from J; bases unmatched to any gene: 6. The CDR3 coding sequence is TGTGCCAGCAGCCCGACAGGGGGACCTTCCTACGAGCAGTACTTC. Protein product: CASSPTGGPSYEQYF.

The rearrangement links TRBV7-3 to TRBJ2-1; D is perhaps TRBD1 or TRBD2 (5 bases each). The CDR3 totals 14 residues. Per germline, CDR1 SGHTA and CDR2 FQGTGA. Trimming took 2 bases from V and 10 from J, leaving 15 bases between them. In DNA form, the CDR3 reads TGTGCCAGCAGCTTAGGTCCACTAGGGGACGAGCAGTTCTTC. Translated, it gives CASSLGPLGDEQFF.

This chain uses TRBV4-1 with TRBJ2-1; D gene uncertain. Germline V lookup: CDR1 MGHRA, CDR2 YSYEKL. The CDR3 runs to 16 residues. V lost 0 bases, J lost 0 bases, and 9 bases lay in between. In DNA, the CDR3 is TGCGCCAGCAGCCAAGATAGTGGTAGCTCCTACAATGAGCAGTTCTTC. Encoded protein: CASSQDSGSSYNEQFF.

The genes are TRBV11-2 and TRBJ1-4, with 9 nucleotides matching TRBD1. Germline CDR1 SGHAT, CDR2 FQNNGV. The CDR3 spans 15 residues. V shed 5 bases, J shed 10 bases, and the junction held 11 bases outside the gene matches. The CDR3 nucleotides are TGTGCCAGCAGCCACTTTCGGGACAGGGCGGTAAAACTGTTTTTT. Its translation: CASSHFRDRAVKLFF.

The count of this clone is one. The chain uses TRBV12-3 or TRBV12-4 and TRBJ1-2; D gene uncertain. This CDR3 spans 11 amino acids. With 3 bases removed from V and 8 bases from J, the gap between germline ends came to 7 bases. Written as DNA, the CDR3 is TGTGCCAGCAGTTTCGGGGTCGGCTACACCTTC. It is translated as CASSFGVGYTF.

This chain connects TRBV24-1 to TRBJ2-1, with 11 positions matching TRBD2. The CDR3 is made up of 20 amino acids. V gave up 4 bases and J gave up 6 bases; unmatched junction bases: 19. Germline V gene data show CDR1 as KGHDR and CDR2 as SFDVKD. The CDR3 DNA reads as TGTGCCACCAGTGACCCGGCACAGGGGTACCTTGGACTAGCGGGCAATGAGCAGTTCTTC. Amino acids: CATSDPAQGYLGLAGNEQFF.

This chain connects TRBV12-3 or TRBV12-4 to TRBJ2-7; no firm D call. Trimming pared 8 bases from V and 5 bases from J, leaving 13 bases between. The CDR3 is 12 residues long. Here the CDR3 reads CASSSSGDEQYF. The CDR3 DNA is TGTGCCAGCTCCAGTTCTGGGGACGAGCAGTACTTC.

The genes are TRBV6-5 and TRBJ2-1; D is unresolved. The length of the CDR3 is 14 residues. Per germline, CDR1 MNHEY and CDR2 SVGAGI. The V end lost 5 bases, the J end lost 2 bases, and 10 bases lay between the germline ends. The CDR3 reads CASSQLGTYNEQFF. CDR3 bases: TGTGCCAGCAGTCAGCTAGGTACCTACAATGAGCAGTTCTTC.

A note on this clone: At the DNA level, this CDR3 is encoded by other sequences in the same sample as well. The chain has TRBV7-9 and TRBJ1-1, with no clear D. V lost 0 bases and J lost 4, with 3 bases in between. The CDR3 is 12 residues long. The germline gives CDR1 SEHNR, CDR2 FQNEAQ (reference sequence). This CDR3 reads CASSLAGTEAFF. CDR3 in DNA: TGTGCCAGCAGCTTAGCGGGCACTGAAGCTTTCTTT.

This chain links TRBV14 with TRBJ1-3; TRBD1 aligns across 7 bases. V gave up 2 bases and J gave up 3 bases; unmatched junction bases: 7. The CDR3 has 16 residues. In germline, CDR1 is SGHDN, CDR2 FVKESK. The CDR3 nucleotides are TGTGCCAGCAGCCAACTTGTTTACAGGGGTGGAAACACCATATATTTT. Encoded protein: CASSQLVYRGGNTIYF.

V and J are TRBV12-3 or TRBV12-4 and TRBJ1-2, with unresolved D. V was pared by 1 base and J by 4 bases, with 4 bases between. This CDR3 has 12 amino acids. The CDR3 sequence: CASSLDRYGYTF. CDR3 bases: TGTGCCAGCAGTTTAGACCGCTATGGCTACACCTTC.

This sequence joins TRBV19 and TRBJ2-7; TRBD1 matches 10 bases. The J segment lost 0 bases and the V segment lost 6 bases, leaving 5 bases of the junction unmatched. Germline V gene lookup returns CDR1 LNHDA and CDR2 SQIVND (reference sequence). The CDR3 is 15 residues long. In DNA, the CDR3 is TGTGCCAGTAGATCGGGACAGGGGAGCTCCTACGAGCAGTACTTC. Its protein product is CASRSGQGSSYEQYF.

The gene calls are TRBV21-1 and TRBJ2-5. TRBV21-1 is an annotated pseudogene. This CDR3 is built from 19 residues. The CDR3 reads CASSKKLRGQGTYQETQYF. CDR3 nucleotides: TGTGCCAGCAGCAAAAAGCTAAGAGGACAAGGGACGTACCAAGAGACCCAGTACTTC.

V usage is TRBV5-4 and J usage is TRBJ2-5; D remains ambiguous. The length of the CDR3 is 14 residues. V lost 3 bases and J 1 base, leaving 10 bases between the germline ends. Germline CDR1 is SGHNT and CDR2 is YYREEE (reference sequence). CDR3 amino acids: CASSSRLPQETQYF. The CDR3 DNA sequence: TGTGCCAGCAGCTCTCGACTCCCCCAAGAGACCCAGTACTTC.

The J gene is TRBJ2-1, the V gene TRBV19; D is tentatively TRBD1 or TRBD2 (5 bases each). The germline V gene has CDR1 LNHDA and CDR2 SQIVND (reference sequence). The CDR3 extends over 13 amino acids. Trimming left V 4 bases short and J 8 bases short, with 12 bases between. The CDR3 loop reads CASSRRGDYEQFF. Here the CDR3 DNA reads TGTGCCAGTAGTAGAAGGGGAGACTATGAGCAGTTCTTC.

This chain connects TRBV27 to TRBJ1-4; possible D gene TRBD1, 5 bases. CDR1 MNHEY and CDR2 SMNVEV come from the germline V gene (reference sequence). V shed 5 bases and J shed 0 bases, with 10 bases lying between them. This CDR3 has 15 amino acids. CDR3 protein: CASSGTSTTNEKLFF. The CDR3 DNA sequence: TGTGCCAGCAGTGGGACTTCTACAACTAATGAAAAACTGTTTTTT.